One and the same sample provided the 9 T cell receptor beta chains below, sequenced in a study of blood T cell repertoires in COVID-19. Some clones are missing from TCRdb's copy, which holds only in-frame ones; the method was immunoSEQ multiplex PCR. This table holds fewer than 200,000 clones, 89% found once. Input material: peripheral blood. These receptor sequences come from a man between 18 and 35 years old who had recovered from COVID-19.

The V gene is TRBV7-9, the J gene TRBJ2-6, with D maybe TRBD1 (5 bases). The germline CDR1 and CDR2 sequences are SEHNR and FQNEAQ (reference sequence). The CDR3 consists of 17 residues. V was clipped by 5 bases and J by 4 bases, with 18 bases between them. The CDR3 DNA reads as TGTGCCAGCAGCCCCCGCAGGGCGCAAGGGGGGGCCAACGTCCTGACTTTC. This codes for CASSPRRAQGGANVLTF.

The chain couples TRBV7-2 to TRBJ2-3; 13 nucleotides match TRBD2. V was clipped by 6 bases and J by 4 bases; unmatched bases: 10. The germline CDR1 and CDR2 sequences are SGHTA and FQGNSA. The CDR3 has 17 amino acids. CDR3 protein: CASSRTSGRAWADTQYF. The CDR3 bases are TGTGCCAGCAGTCGTACTAGCGGGAGGGCCTGGGCAGATACGCAGTATTTT.

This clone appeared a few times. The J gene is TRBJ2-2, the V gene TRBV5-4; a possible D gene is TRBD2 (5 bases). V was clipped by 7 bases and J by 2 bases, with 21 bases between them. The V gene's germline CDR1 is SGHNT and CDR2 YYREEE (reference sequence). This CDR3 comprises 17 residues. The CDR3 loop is CASLWRPKSTNTGELFF. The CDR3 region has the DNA TGTGCCAGCCTGTGGAGGCCCAAGTCGACAAACACCGGGGAGCTGTTTTTT.

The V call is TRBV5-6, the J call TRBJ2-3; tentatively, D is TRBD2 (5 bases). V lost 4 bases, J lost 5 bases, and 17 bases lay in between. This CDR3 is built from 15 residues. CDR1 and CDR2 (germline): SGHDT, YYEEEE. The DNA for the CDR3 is TGTGCCAGCAGCCAGGCGGGCGGGTATCAAGATACGCAGTATTTT. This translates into CASSQAGGYQDTQYF.

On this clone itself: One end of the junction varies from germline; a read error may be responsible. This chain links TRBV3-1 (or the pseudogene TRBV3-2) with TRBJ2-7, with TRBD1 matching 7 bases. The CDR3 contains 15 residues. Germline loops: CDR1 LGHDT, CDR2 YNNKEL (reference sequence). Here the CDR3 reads CASTQGQEKTYEQYF. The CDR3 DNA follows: TGTGCCAGCACCCAAGGACAGGAAAAGACATACGAGCAGTACTTC.

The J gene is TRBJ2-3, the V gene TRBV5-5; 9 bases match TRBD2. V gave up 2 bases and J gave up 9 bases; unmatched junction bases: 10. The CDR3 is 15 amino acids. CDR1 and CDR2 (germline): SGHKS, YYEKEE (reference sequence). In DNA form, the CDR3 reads TGTGCCAGCAGCTTAGGTAGCGGGGGCCCAGGCACGCAGTATTTT. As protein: CASSLGSGGPGTQYF.

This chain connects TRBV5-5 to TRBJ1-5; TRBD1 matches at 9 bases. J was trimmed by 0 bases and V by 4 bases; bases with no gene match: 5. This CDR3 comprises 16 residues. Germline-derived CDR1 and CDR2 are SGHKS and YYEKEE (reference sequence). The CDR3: CASSRWDRASNQPQHF. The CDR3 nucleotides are TGTGCCAGCAGCCGGTGGGACAGGGCTAGCAATCAGCCCCAGCATTTT.

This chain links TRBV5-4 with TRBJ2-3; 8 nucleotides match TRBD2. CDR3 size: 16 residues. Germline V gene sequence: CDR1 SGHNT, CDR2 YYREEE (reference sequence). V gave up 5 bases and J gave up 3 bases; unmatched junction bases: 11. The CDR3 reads CASRHVGLAGTDTQYF. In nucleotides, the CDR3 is TGTGCCAGCAGACATGTAGGACTAGCTGGGACAGATACGCAGTATTTT. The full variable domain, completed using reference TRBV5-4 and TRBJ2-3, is ETGVTQSPTHLIKTRGQQVTLRCSSQSGHNTVSWYQQALGQGPQFIFQYYREEENGRGNFPPRFSGLQFPNYSSELNVNALELDDSALYLCASRHVGLAGTDTQYFGPGTRLTVL.

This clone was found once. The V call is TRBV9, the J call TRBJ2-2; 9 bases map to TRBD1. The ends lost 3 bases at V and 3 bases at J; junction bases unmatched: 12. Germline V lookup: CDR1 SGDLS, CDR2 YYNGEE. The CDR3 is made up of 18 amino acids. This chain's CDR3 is CASSDSDRGALDTGELFF. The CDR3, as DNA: TGTGCCAGCAGCGACTCGGACAGGGGCGCTCTGGACACCGGGGAGCTGTTTTTT.